Shown below are 10 T cell receptor beta chains from a single sample sequenced in a study of control samples from healthy donors and cancer patients (dated by TCRdb to 2018 to 2021). Library preparation was by the immunoSEQ multiplex PCR assay. TCRdb took over this immuneACCESS table, retaining in-frame rearrangements with V and J assigned. Such tables are incomplete; in checked studies, under half of the missing clones stem from an unresolved V gene, and the remainder is unexplained. This sample lists fewer than 80,000 clones; around 87% were detected once. The ten largest clonotypes hold 6% of the sample. The sequenced sample was PBMCs. The receptors originated from a man aged 55 to 70 with colorectal cancer.

This sequence joins TRBV19 and TRBJ2-2; possible D gene TRBD1, 5 bases. The germline CDR1 and CDR2 sequences are LNHDA and SQIVND (reference sequence). Trimming stripped 5 bases from V and 2 bases from J, with 9 bases between. CDR3 length: 14 residues. Here the CDR3 DNA reads TGTGCCAGTAGTCAGGGATCAAACACCGGGGAGCTGTTTTTT. Protein product: CASSQGSNTGELFF.

The CDR3 DNA reads TGCGCCAGCACGCAGGGCCACATGAACACTGAAGCTTTCTTT. This encodes CASTQGHMNTEAFF. This chain uses TRBV5-1 with TRBJ1-1, with D tentatively TRBD1 (5 bases). Trimming left V 6 bases short and J 0 bases short, with 12 bases between. The CDR3 consists of 14 residues. CDR1 is SGHRS and CDR2 is YFSETQ in the germline V gene. The full variable domain, completed using reference TRBV5-1 and TRBJ1-1, is KAGVTQTPRYLIKTRGQQVTLSCSPISGHRSVSWYQQTPGQGLQFLFEYFSETQRNKGNFPGRFSGRQFSNSRSEMNVSTLELGDSALYLCASTQGHMNTEAFFGQGTRLTVV.

This clone has a handful of counts. J is TRBJ2-2 and V is TRBV12-3 or TRBV12-4; D might be TRBD2 (6 bases). V was cut by 5 bases and J by 9 bases, with 13 bases left in between. The CDR3 is 13 amino acids. The DNA of the CDR3 is TGTGCCAGCAGTCGCGGGGAAGTTAGGGAGCTGTTTTTT. Residues: CASSRGEVRELFF.

The rearrangement joins TRBV4-1 to TRBJ1-5, with D possibly being TRBD1 (6 bases). Trimming removed 0 bases at V and 3 bases at J, with 12 bases between. Germline CDR1 is MGHRA and CDR2 is YSYEKL. The CDR3 totals 16 residues. CDR3 sequence (DNA): TGCGCCAGCAGCCAAGATCGGAAGGGGGTCAATCAGCCCCAGCATTTT. This gives the protein CASSQDRKGVNQPQHF.

J is TRBJ1-2 and V is TRBV7-9, with TRBD1 matching 7 bases. There are 12 residues in the CDR3. From germline, CDR1 is SEHNR and CDR2 FQNEAQ (reference sequence). Unmatched junction bases numbered 4, after V lost 4 bases and J lost 8 bases. The CDR3 sequence is CASSSTGVGYTF. The CDR3 coding sequence is TGTGCCAGCAGCTCTACAGGGGTCGGCTACACCTTC.

The chain recombines TRBV7-2 with TRBJ1-6; D is undetermined. V gave up 6 bases and J gave up 11 bases, with 20 bases separating them. Germline V lookup: CDR1 SGHTA, CDR2 FQGNSA. CDR3 size: 15 residues. This CDR3 is CASSFKWEGSPPLHF. CDR3 DNA sequence: TGTGCCAGCAGTTTCAAATGGGAAGGGTCCCCACCCCTCCACTTT.

V usage is TRBV5-1 and J usage is TRBJ2-7, with 7 positions matching TRBD1. CDR1 is SGHRS, CDR2 YFSETQ, per germline. V dropped 0 bases and J dropped 2; count of bases not matched to a gene: 5. This CDR3 has 15 amino acids. The CDR3 region is CASSLGGQSTYEQYF. CDR3 nucleotide sequence: TGCGCCAGCAGCTTGGGGGGACAGAGTACCTACGAGCAGTACTTC.

The V and J genes are TRBV19 and TRBJ1-3; 7 positions match TRBD1. The CDR3 runs 17 residues. From germline, CDR1 is LNHDA and CDR2 SQIVND (reference sequence). The V segment lost 5 bases and the J segment 0 bases; nucleotides outside the gene matches: 10. The CDR3 DNA reads TGTGCCAGTAGTGGCCTGACAGGGAGGTCCTCTGGAAACACCATATATTTT. Amino acids: CASSGLTGRSSGNTIYF. The entire variable domain, with the rest obtained from reference TRBV19 and TRBJ1-3, is as follows: DGGITQSPKYLFRKEGQNVTLSCEQNLNHDAMYWYRQDPGQGLRLIYYSQIVNDFQKGDIAEGYSVSREKKESFPLTVTSAQKNPTAFYLCASSGLTGRSSGNTIYFGEGSWLTVV.

This clone came up once. This chain joins TRBV19 and TRBJ2-7, with TRBD1 as a possible D gene (6 bases). V lost 5 bases, J lost 4 bases, and 18 bases lay in between. This CDR3 spans 15 amino acids. Germline-derived CDR1 and CDR2 are LNHDA and SQIVND (reference sequence). The CDR3, as DNA: TGTGCCAGTAGTTCTCGACAGGCCCCGGGGTACGAGCAGTACTTC. Protein product: CASSSRQAPGYEQYF.

This clone was recorded once. CDR3 in DNA: TGTGCCAGCAGCTCCCGGGGGACAGTTACGAGGCAGTACTTC. Its translation: CASSSRGTVTRQYF. The chain carries TRBV7-9 and TRBJ2-7, with a tentative D call TRBD1 (7 bases). The CDR3 is made up of 14 amino acids. Germline CDR1 is SEHNR and CDR2 is FQNEAQ (reference sequence). V was pared by 4 bases and J by 9 bases, with 19 bases between.